This TCR beta chain came from a study of cytomegalovirus exposure and HLA in healthy donors. Study-wide findings and caveats: Cytomegalovirus association was assigned to about 150 TCR beta chains. Later analysis showed TCR association rates varying by HLA locus, highest for DRB1 and lowest for HLA-C. Most TCR sequences showed up rarely, but some public TCRs showed up in many donors.

Concerning this clone: What it binds is unknown.

V lost 4 bases and J 4 bases, leaving 11 bases between the germline ends. CDR1 and CDR2 (germline): MNHEY, SVGAGI. This CDR3 is built from 14 residues. The PCR was carried out with 60 Vbeta primers and 13 Jbeta primers. Generated by immunoSEQ multiplex PCR, the TCRdb table keeps only in-frame clones and is missing some. The profile covers around 100,000 clones, with about 67% appearing a single time and roughly a sixth taken by the ten largest. The sequence derives from a young woman in good health and CMV-seropositive. The rearrangement uses TRBV6-5 and TRBJ1-5; weak D call: TRBD1 (5 bases). Material: PBMCs. In DNA form, the CDR3 reads TGTGCCAGCAGTTCTCGCGGGGCTAATCAGCCCCAGCATTTT. Amino acid sequence: CASSSRGANQPQHF.